This is a list of T cell receptor beta chains from one sample in a study of T-cell memory formation after mild COVID-19. TCRdb processed the 5' RACE reads anew with MiXCR; each CDR3 protein has one entry. The sample holds 350,000 to 500,000 distinct CDR3 sequences, under 25% seen once. Input material: PBMCs or a T cell subset sorted from them (not recorded which). Receptor source: an adult woman who had mild COVID-19 (a few samples of this study predate the infection). Cell type and time point are not known. Each CDR3 is given with its conserved first and last residue. Fields, in order: CDR3 length, J gene, V gene, clone size, D gene, CDR3 protein, CDR3 DNA. The D gene is left open where the match is weak. Rows may omit the clone size; those that give it use once, few, many or a size class.

14,TRBJ1-2,TRBV5-1,-,-,CASRFKQGSDGYTF,TGCGCCAGCAGATTTAAACAGGGATCTGATGGCTACACCTTC
15,TRBJ1-2,TRBV19,few,-,CASSPTSGADYGYTF,TGTGCCAGTAGCCCTACTTCAGGGGCCGACTATGGCTACACCTTC
17,TRBJ1-2,TRBV5-1,-,-,CASSLPDSGTTTYGYTF,TGCGCCAGCAGCTTGCCCGACTCGGGGACGACTACTTATGGCTACACCTTC
13,TRBJ2-2,TRBV7-3,-,-,CASSPHQTGELFF,TGTGCCAGCAGCCCCCACCAAACCGGGGAGCTGTTTTTT
14,TRBJ2-3,TRBV29-1,few,-,CSANTGTSTDTQYF,TGCAGCGCTAACACAGGCACGAGCACAGATACGCAGTATTTT
12,TRBJ1-1,TRBV29-1,-,-,CSDSWGSTEAFF,TGCAGCGATTCTTGGGGGAGCACTGAAGCTTTCTTT
18,TRBJ2-1,TRBV9,-,TRBD2,CASGPGLAGSRYNNEQFF,TGTGCCAGCGGCCCAGGACTAGCGGGAAGTAGATACAACAATGAGCAGTTCTTC
14,TRBJ2-3,TRBV7-6,few,TRBD2,CASSWTSGADTQYF,TGTGCCAGCAGCTGGACTAGCGGGGCAGATACGCAGTATTTT
15,TRBJ2-3,TRBV7-3,-,TRBD1,CASSFPGQGPDTQYF,TGTGCCAGCAGCTTTCCGGGACAGGGGCCAGATACGCAGTATTTT
15,TRBJ1-1,TRBV4-3,-,TRBD1,CASSQGSTGGTEAFF,TGCGCCAGCAGCCAAGGGTCTACAGGGGGCACTGAAGCTTTCTTT
17,TRBJ2-7,TRBV28,few,TRBD1,CASTLPVRTGHIYEQYF,TGTGCCAGCACCCTCCCCGTTCGGACAGGGCACATCTACGAGCAGTACTTC
15,TRBJ2-2,TRBV12-3/TRBV12-4,-,TRBD1,CASSSGTGSSGELFF,TGTGCCAGCAGTTCCGGGACAGGGAGCTCCGGGGAGCTGTTTTTT
17,TRBJ2-3,TRBV18,-,-,CASSPPSRVRSTDTQYF,TGTGCCAGCTCACCACCCTCCAGGGTTCGAAGCACAGATACGCAGTATTTT
15,TRBJ1-1,TRBV20-1,-,TRBD1,CSARDGDRGSTEAFF,TGCAGTGCTAGAGATGGTGACAGGGGGAGCACTGAAGCTTTCTTT
15,TRBJ2-1,TRBV11-2,many,TRBD2,CASSQTSGPYNEQFF,TGTGCCAGCAGCCAGACTAGCGGGCCGTACAATGAGCAGTTCTTC
16,TRBJ1-1,TRBV12-3/TRBV12-4,-,-,CASSPRRRTASTEAFF,TGTGCCAGCAGTCCGAGGAGAAGGACAGCGAGCACTGAAGCTTTCTTT
12,TRBJ2-5,TRBV5-1,many,-,CASSPGQETQYF,TGTGCCAGCAGCCCCGGTCAAGAGACCCAGTACTTC
14,TRBJ1-2,TRBV28,few,TRBD1,CASSYHRGLPGYTF,TGTGCCAGCAGTTATCACAGGGGGCTGCCTGGCTACACCTTC
15,TRBJ1-5,TRBV24-1,-,-,CATAATAGVGQPQHF,TGTGCCACCGCCGCGACGGCGGGCGTCGGTCAGCCCCAGCATTTT
15,TRBJ1-2,TRBV6-2/TRBV6-3,few,TRBD1,CASSHGQGPLRGYTF,TGTGCCAGCAGTCACGGACAGGGTCCTTTGAGAGGCTACACCTTC
15,TRBJ2-7,TRBV7-9,few,-,CASRVDGGSSYEQYF,TGTGCCAGCAGGGTCGATGGGGGTTCGTCCTACGAGCAGTACTTC
16,TRBJ2-2,TRBV5-8,few,-,CASSLRATGLSGELFF,TGTGCCAGCAGCTTACGAGCCACAGGGCTTAGCGGGGAGCTGTTTTTT
13,TRBJ2-1,TRBV12-3/TRBV12-4,few,-,CASSFRAYNEQFF,TGTGCCAGCAGTTTCAGGGCCTACAATGAGCAGTTCTTC
11,TRBJ2-7,TRBV12-3/TRBV12-4,few,-,CASREGNEQYF,TGTGCCAGCAGGGAGGGGAACGAGCAGTACTTC
14,TRBJ2-2,TRBV29-1,-,-,CSFYRGTDTGELFF,TGCAGCTTTTATCGGGGGACGGACACCGGGGAGCTGTTTTTT
16,TRBJ2-2,TRBV5-1,few,-,CASSLAFGESAGELFF,TGCGCCAGCAGCTTGGCCTTTGGGGAATCGGCCGGGGAGCTGTTTTTT
16,TRBJ1-6,TRBV20-1,many,TRBD1,CSARDMQGGHNSPLHF,TGCAGTGCTAGAGATATGCAGGGGGGGCATAATTCACCCCTCCACTTT
15,TRBJ1-1,TRBV7-8,-,-,CASSPRGSESTEAFF,TGTGCCAGCAGCCCCAGAGGGTCGGAGAGCACTGAAGCTTTCTTT
15,TRBJ2-2,TRBV7-2,few,TRBD2,CASGPLSGSYGELFF,TGTGCCAGCGGCCCCCTCAGCGGGAGTTACGGGGAGCTGTTTTTT
13,TRBJ2-5,TRBV20-1,-,-,CSARQGGEETQYF,TGCAGTGCTAGACAGGGGGGAGAAGAGACCCAGTACTTC
14,TRBJ2-4,TRBV21-1,few,-,CASSTMTSGSIQYF,TGTGCCAGCAGCACAATGACTAGCGGGAGCATTCAGTACTTC
16,TRBJ2-6,TRBV5-1,few,TRBD1,CASSLGQGDGANVLTF,TGCGCCAGCAGCTTGGGACAGGGAGACGGGGCCAACGTCCTGACTTTC
16,TRBJ2-2,TRBV6-2/TRBV6-3,-,TRBD1,CASSQQGQGGTGELFF,TGTGCCAGCAGTCAGCAGGGACAGGGGGGAACCGGGGAGCTGTTTTTT
15,TRBJ2-5,TRBV4-3,-,-,CASSQETAIQETQYF,TGCGCCAGCAGCCAAGAAACGGCCATCCAAGAGACCCAGTACTTC
16,TRBJ2-1,TRBV20-1,many,-,CSARVGRRFSYNEQFF,TGCAGTGCTAGAGTAGGCAGGCGCTTTTCCTACAATGAGCAGTTCTTC
15,TRBJ1-3,TRBV14,-,-,CASGLLGAPGNTIYF,TGTGCCAGCGGGCTACTCGGAGCCCCTGGAAACACCATATATTTT